The 14 T cell receptor beta chains reported below all come from one sample, sequenced in a study of technical replicates of blood from a few donors. Clones were sequenced by immunoSEQ multiplex PCR, and TCRdb holds only the in-frame ones, with some missing. This sample yields approximately 49,000 clones, of which around nine tenths are seen a single time; 3.5% to 5% belongs to the top ten. The sequencing input was PBMCs. The receptors derive from a human donor in good health. Some clones in this sample may be carry-over from other donors' samples.

The gene calls are TRBV4-3 and TRBJ2-3, with a possible D match to TRBD2 (6 bases). V lost 1 base and J lost 2, with 16 bases in between. The CDR3 length is 17 residues. Germline V gene lookup returns CDR1 LGHNA and CDR2 YSLEER. Here the CDR3 reads CASSQAYGGIITDTQYF. The CDR3 DNA follows: TGCGCCAGCAGCCAAGCCTACGGCGGGATAATCACAGATACGCAGTATTTT.

The genes are TRBV4-1 and TRBJ1-1; D perhaps matches TRBD1 (6 bases). Looked up from germline, CDR1 is MGHRA and CDR2 is YSYEKL. V was trimmed by 2 bases and J by 9 bases, leaving 13 bases between them. The CDR3 loop spans 13 amino acids. CDR3 region: CASSQTGFGQAFF. DNA for the CDR3: TGCGCCAGCAGCCAAACAGGGTTCGGGCAAGCTTTCTTT.

This clone was recorded only once. V is TRBV9 and J is TRBJ1-1; D is perhaps TRBD1 (6 bases). CDR1 SGDLS and CDR2 YYNGEE come from the germline V gene. The CDR3 runs 18 residues. V was shortened by 4 bases and J by 0 bases, with 22 bases between the two germline ends. CDR3 residues: CASSNKRTVTNLNTEAFF. DNA of the CDR3: TGTGCCAGCAGCAACAAAAGGACAGTTACTAATTTGAACACTGAAGCTTTCTTT.

V gene TRBV4-3 combines with J gene TRBJ2-5; the D is unclear. The V end lost 0 bases, the J end lost 1 base, and 18 bases lay between the germline ends. This CDR3 region has 18 residues. The germline V gene encodes CDR1 LGHNA and CDR2 YSLEER. CDR3 in amino acids: CASSQDVLASTRQETQYF. The DNA of the CDR3 is TGCGCCAGCAGCCAAGACGTGTTGGCCAGTACCCGCCAAGAGACCCAGTACTTC.

J is TRBJ2-5 and V is TRBV4-1; 14 bases agree with TRBD2. CDR1 MGHRA and CDR2 YSYEKL come from the germline V gene. The CDR3 spans 16 residues. With V trimmed by 1 base and J by 7 bases, 5 bases remained unmatched. The CDR3 sequence: CASSQAGTSGGGTQYF. CDR3 DNA: TGCGCCAGCAGCCAAGCCGGGACTAGCGGGGGAGGGACCCAGTACTTC.

The chain links TRBV10-3 to TRBJ2-7; 7 bases map to TRBD1. The CDR3 consists of 15 residues. V lost 10 bases, J lost 3 bases, and 15 bases stayed unmatched. From germline, CDR1 is ENHRY and CDR2 SYGVKD. For the CDR3, the DNA is TGTGCCACCCGACAGGGTAGTACGGTGAGCTACGAGCAGTACTTC. Translated, it gives CATRQGSTVSYEQYF.

The rearrangement links TRBV11-2 to TRBJ1-1, with D perhaps matching TRBD1 (5 bases). Trimming took 2 bases from V and 11 from J, leaving 12 bases between them. The CDR3 covers 12 residues. In germline, CDR1 is SGHAT, CDR2 FQNNGV. Here the CDR3 DNA reads TGTGCCAGCAGCTTAAATCAGGGTCGCGCTTTCTTT. Translated: CASSLNQGRAFF.

There are a few counts of this clone. The chain recombines TRBV7-6 with TRBJ2-3; TRBD2 matches at 11 bases. In germline, CDR1 is SGHVS, CDR2 FNYEAQ. The CDR3 covers 18 residues. Trimming cost V 3 bases and J 0 bases; bases outside gene matches: 8. Here the CDR3 DNA reads TGTGCCAGCAGCTTTAGCGGGGGGGCCCATAGGAGCACAGATACGCAGTATTTT. Its translation: CASSFSGGAHRSTDTQYF. Full variable domain (remainder filled in from reference TRBV7-6 and TRBJ2-3): GAGVSQSPRYKVTKRGQDVALRCDPISGHVSLYWYRQALGQGPEFLTYFNYEAQQDKSGLPNDRFSAERPEGSISTLTIQRTEQRDSAMYRCASSFSGGAHRSTDTQYFGPGTRLTVL.

The genes are TRBV19 and TRBJ2-5; no definite D call. Germline V gene sequence: CDR1 LNHDA, CDR2 SQIVND (reference sequence). V lost 6 bases and J 2 bases, leaving 10 bases between the germline ends. This CDR3 comprises 13 residues. The CDR3 loop is CASSPEYQETQYF. The DNA for the CDR3 is TGTGCCAGTAGCCCCGAGTATCAAGAGACCCAGTACTTC.

This clone was observed a single time. The V and J genes are TRBV5-1 and TRBJ1-6; weak D call: TRBD1 (5 bases). CDR1 is SGHRS, CDR2 YFSETQ, per germline. V dropped 2 bases and J dropped 6 bases, with 12 bases sitting between them. This CDR3 has 15 amino acids. CDR3 amino acids: CASSLRAGSNSPLHF. The CDR3 DNA is TGCGCCAGCAGCTTAAGGGCAGGGTCTAATTCACCCCTCCACTTT.

The chain joins TRBV19 to TRBJ1-5, with 11 positions matching TRBD1. This CDR3 region has 14 residues. V shed 3 bases, J shed 6 bases, and the junction held 1 base outside the gene matches. Looked up from germline, CDR1 is LNHDA and CDR2 is SQIVND (reference sequence). The CDR3 nucleotides read TGTGCCAGTAGTATGGGGACAGGGGGTCAGCCCCAGCATTTT. Protein: CASSMGTGGQPQHF. Based on the CDR3 plus reference TRBV19 and TRBJ1-5, the full variable domain is DGGITQSPKYLFRKEGQNVTLSCEQNLNHDAMYWYRQDPGQGLRLIYYSQIVNDFQKGDIAEGYSVSREKKESFPLTVTSAQKNPTAFYLCASSMGTGGQPQHFGDGTRLSIL.

V usage is TRBV4-1 and J usage is TRBJ1-1, with D perhaps matching TRBD1 (5 bases). The CDR3 is 14 amino acids. The V gene's germline CDR1 is MGHRA and CDR2 YSYEKL. V was pared by 1 base and J by 0 bases, with 6 bases between. The chain's CDR3 is CASSQAGLNTEAFF. Here the CDR3 DNA reads TGCGCCAGCAGCCAAGCAGGGTTGAACACTGAAGCTTTCTTT.

This clone was seen a single time. The chain links TRBV6-4 to TRBJ1-2, with D hard to call. The germline V gene has CDR1 MRHNA and CDR2 SNTAGT. The CDR3 runs to 14 residues. V lost 3 bases, J lost 4 bases, and 12 bases lay in between. CDR3 residues: CASSEEGWSYGYTF. The CDR3 DNA reads as TGTGCCAGCAGTGAGGAGGGTTGGAGCTATGGCTACACCTTC.

The count of this clone is one. CDR3 DNA: TGCAGCGTCCCAGGGGTCCTTTACAATGAGCAGTTCTTC. It codes for CSVPGVLYNEQFF. The chain uses TRBV29-1 and TRBJ2-1; a weak D match, TRBD1 (6 bases). V shed 6 bases and J shed 4 bases, with 13 bases lying between them. CDR1 is SQVTM and CDR2 is ANQGSEA in the germline V gene. This CDR3 spans 13 amino acids.